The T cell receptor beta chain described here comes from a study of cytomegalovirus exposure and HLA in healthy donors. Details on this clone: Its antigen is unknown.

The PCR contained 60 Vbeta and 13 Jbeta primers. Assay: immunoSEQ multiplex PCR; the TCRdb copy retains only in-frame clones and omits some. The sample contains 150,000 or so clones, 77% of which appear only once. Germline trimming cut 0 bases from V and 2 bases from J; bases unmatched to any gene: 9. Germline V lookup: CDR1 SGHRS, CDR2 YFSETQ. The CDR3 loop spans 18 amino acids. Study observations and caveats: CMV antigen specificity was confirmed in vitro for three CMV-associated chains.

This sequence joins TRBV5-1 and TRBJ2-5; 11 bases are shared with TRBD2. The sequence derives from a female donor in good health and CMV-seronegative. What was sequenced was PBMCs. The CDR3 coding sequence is TGCGCCAGCAGCTTGGTGTCTAGCGGGGGGCGAGATCAAGAGACCCAGTACTTC. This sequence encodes CASSLVSSGGRDQETQYF.